The clone carrying this TCR beta chain has a handful of counts. The antigen is undetermined. General study findings and limits: Tumor memory CD4+ T cell TCR gene usage was found to cluster with blood and lymph node memory CD4+ cells and with lymph node naive CD4+ cells. Greatest tumor Treg TCR overlap was with tumor naive CD4+ cells. Whole repertoires were not studied in the larger cohort, only one V-J beta rearrangement.

Full-length variable regions came from constant-region reverse primers plus semi-nested Nested Universal Primer A PCR. TCRdb independently ran MiXCR on the 5' RACE reads; one entry per CDR3 protein. This sample has thousands of distinct CDR3 sequences, with around 53% found just once. Tregs were sorted as CD4+CD25+CD127-/low cells. The sample was Tregs sorted from a lymph node. The origin of this receptor is a female donor with breast cancer.

CDR3 nucleotide sequence: TGCAGTGCTAGTGCAGGGCATGGTCAGCCCCAGCATTTT. This gives the protein CSASAGHGQPQHF. This chain uses TRBV20-1 with TRBJ1-5; TRBD1 is a possible D gene (5 bases). Trimming removed 3 bases at V and 6 bases at J, with 12 bases between. The CDR3 contains 13 residues. Germline V lookup: CDR1 DFQATT, CDR2 SNEGSKA (reference sequence).